The next 18 T cell receptor beta chains were all read from a single sample in a study of control samples from healthy donors and cancer patients. Assay: immunoSEQ multiplex PCR; the TCRdb copy retains only in-frame clones and omits some. Found here are fewer than 100,000 clones, more than 75% of them singletons; the top ten hold roughly 9.8%. Specimen: blood. The receptors shown here come from an older woman in good health.

The chain carries TRBV5-1 and TRBJ1-3, with 7 nucleotides matching TRBD1. The CDR3 has 15 residues. V was pared by 0 bases and J by 3 bases, with 3 bases of the junction left unmatched. The V gene's germline CDR1 is SGHRS and CDR2 YFSETQ. CDR3 DNA sequence: TGCGCCAGCAGCTTGGCCTCAGGGGGTGGAAACACCATATATTTT. This translates into CASSLASGGGNTIYF. The full variable domain, with the rest looked up from reference TRBV5-1 and TRBJ1-3, is KAGVTQTPRYLIKTRGQQVTLSCSPISGHRSVSWYQQTPGQGLQFLFEYFSETQRNKGNFPGRFSGRQFSNSRSEMNVSTLELGDSALYLCASSLASGGGNTIYFGEGSWLTVV.

This clone was observed a single time. The chain employs TRBV6-2 or TRBV6-3 and TRBJ2-5; 11 bases align to TRBD2. Unmatched junction bases numbered 9, after V lost 5 bases and J lost 1 base. CDR3 length equals 17 residues. CDR1 and CDR2 from the germline V gene are MNHEY and SVGEGT. CDR3 DNA sequence: TGTGCCAGCAGTAAAATACCGGGACTAGCGGTCCAAGAGACCCAGTACTTC. As protein: CASSKIPGLAVQETQYF.

The chain carries TRBV6-6 and TRBJ2-5; TRBD2 is a possible D gene (6 bases). Deletions cut 0 bases from V and 2 bases from J, with 10 bases between. This CDR3 comprises 15 residues. Germline values: CDR1 MNHNY, CDR2 SVGAGI (reference sequence). The CDR3 reads CASSYSQGGQETQYF. CDR3 DNA sequence: TGTGCCAGCAGTTACTCTCAGGGAGGTCAAGAGACCCAGTACTTC.

The V gene is TRBV10-1, the J gene TRBJ2-7; the match to TRBD1 covers 10 bases. The CDR3 covers 15 residues. Unmatched junction bases numbered 9, after V lost 3 bases and J lost 7 bases. Germline CDR1 and CDR2: WNHNN and SYGVQD (reference sequence). Here the CDR3 DNA reads TGCGCCAGCAGTGAAGGTAGACAGGGGGCGAGAGAGCAGTACTTC. Amino acids: CASSEGRQGAREQYF.

The chain uses TRBV9 and TRBJ1-4, with D possibly matching TRBD1 (5 bases). The CDR3 is made up of 15 amino acids. Trimming pared 0 bases from V and 0 bases from J, leaving 6 bases between. Looked up from germline, CDR1 is SGDLS and CDR2 is YYNGEE. In DNA, the CDR3 is TGTGCCAGCAGCGTAGAGGGGACAACTAATGAAAAACTGTTTTTT. This sequence encodes CASSVEGTTNEKLFF. The whole variable domain, remainder taken from reference TRBV9 and TRBJ1-4, is DSGVTQTPKHLITATGQRVTLRCSPRSGDLSVYWYQQSLDQGLQFLIQYYNGEERAKGNILERFSAQQFPDLHSELNLSSLELGDSALYFCASSVEGTTNEKLFFGSGTQLSVL.

The rearrangement uses TRBV7-2 and TRBJ2-3; a possible D gene is TRBD2 (5 bases). The V gene's germline CDR1 is SGHTA and CDR2 FQGNSA. CDR3 length equals 14 residues. V lost 0 bases and J lost 3, with 7 bases in between. This CDR3 reads CASSLADWTDTQYF. CDR3 coding DNA: TGTGCCAGCAGCTTAGCGGACTGGACAGATACGCAGTATTTT.

The genes are TRBV29-1 and TRBJ2-5, with 9 bases lining up with TRBD1. J lost 5 bases, V lost 5 bases, and 6 bases had no gene match. Germline CDR1 is SQVTM and CDR2 is ANQGSEA. The CDR3 covers 13 residues. CDR3 sequence (DNA): TGCAGCGTTCTACAGGGGGCGATGGAGACCCAGTACTTC. Protein: CSVLQGAMETQYF.

The V gene is TRBV6-5, the J gene TRBJ2-5; D unresolved. From germline, CDR1 is MNHEY and CDR2 SVGAGI. The CDR3 spans 11 residues. Between the trimmed V and J ends, which lost 8 bases and 6 bases, there was a span of 10 bases. This chain's CDR3 is CASGDSQTQYF. CDR3 DNA: TGTGCCAGCGGCGACTCTCAGACCCAGTACTTC.

This clone was seen a few times. The identical CDR3 is also encoded by other nucleotide sequences in the sample. The V call is TRBV29-1, the J call TRBJ1-4; unclear D gene. Germline loops: CDR1 SQVTM, CDR2 ANQGSEA. This CDR3 is built from 13 residues. The V gene lost 6 bases and the J gene lost 0 bases, with 8 bases spanning the gap. CDR3 region: CSVARATNEKLFF. CDR3 DNA: TGCAGCGTAGCGCGAGCAACTAATGAAAAACTGTTTTTT. Full variable domain (outside the CDR3, taken from reference TRBV29-1 and TRBJ1-4): SAVISQKPSRDICQRGTSLTIQCQVDSQVTMMFWYRQQPGQSLTLIATANQGSEATYESGFVIDKFPISRPNLTFSTLTVSNMSPEDSSIYLCSVARATNEKLFFGSGTQLSVL.

This clone was counted only a few times. The chain uses TRBV28 and TRBJ1-2; D gene uncertain. V lost 4 bases to trimming and J lost 2 bases, with 8 bases between them. The CDR3 totals 13 residues. Germline lookup yields CDR1 MDHEN and CDR2 SYDVKM. Here the CDR3 reads CASSSDVNYGYTF. CDR3 coding DNA: TGTGCCAGCAGTTCCGATGTAAACTATGGCTACACCTTC.

The chain carries TRBV6-2 or TRBV6-3 and TRBJ1-2; unclear D gene. Trimming cost V 2 bases and J 5 bases, with 9 bases left between them. Germline assignment: CDR1 MNHEY and CDR2 SVGEGT. This CDR3 has 13 amino acids. This CDR3 is CASSYGVGYGYTF. CDR3 nucleotides: TGTGCCAGCAGTTACGGGGTCGGGTATGGCTACACCTTC.

The V gene is TRBV9, the J gene TRBJ2-1, with 8 bases aligning to TRBD1. CDR1 SGDLS and CDR2 YYNGEE come from the germline V gene. V was pared by 3 bases and J by 2 bases, with 4 bases of the junction left unmatched. The CDR3 extends over 15 amino acids. The CDR3 nucleotides read TGTGCCAGCAGCGCCGGACAGGGAACCTACAATGAGCAGTTCTTC. Its translation is CASSAGQGTYNEQFF.

V usage is TRBV7-9 and J usage is TRBJ2-3, with TRBD1 matching over 9 bases. The CDR3 is 17 amino acids. V dropped 5 bases and J dropped 2; count of bases not matched to a gene: 11. Looked up from germline, CDR1 is SEHNR and CDR2 is FQNEAQ (reference sequence). The chain's CDR3 is CASSGRTGAFITDTQYF. CDR3 nucleotide sequence: TGTGCCAGCAGCGGGCGGACAGGGGCTTTTATCACAGATACGCAGTATTTT.

The chain employs TRBV14 and TRBJ2-6, with 9 bases fitting TRBD1. Germline-derived CDR1 and CDR2 are SGHDN and FVKESK. J lost 2 bases, V lost 0 bases, and 8 bases had no gene match. This CDR3 is 19 amino acids long. The CDR3 region is CASSQDGTGKGTGANVLTF. CDR3 sequence (DNA): TGTGCCAGCAGCCAAGACGGGACAGGGAAGGGAACTGGGGCCAACGTCCTGACTTTC.

The chain uses TRBV25-1 and TRBJ2-3; D may match TRBD1 or TRBD2 (5 bases each). The CDR3 loop spans 13 amino acids. V lost 4 bases to trimming and J lost 4 bases, with 9 bases between them. CDR1 MGHDK and CDR2 SYGVNS come from the germline V gene. The DNA for the CDR3 is TGTGCCAGCAGTGCCAGGGACGCAGATACGCAGTATTTT. The encoded protein is CASSARDADTQYF. The entire variable domain, with the rest obtained from reference TRBV25-1 and TRBJ2-3, is as follows: EADIYQTPRYLVIGTGKKITLECSQTMGHDKMYWYQQDPGMELHLIHYSYGVNSTEKGDLSSESTVSRIRTEHFPLTLESARPSHTSQYLCASSARDADTQYFGPGTRLTVL.

V is TRBV28 and J is TRBJ2-7; D may correspond to TRBD1 or TRBD2 (5 bases each). This CDR3 contains 14 residues. Germline CDR1 and CDR2: MDHEN and SYDVKM. V was clipped by 4 bases and J by 3 bases, with 13 bases between them. The CDR3 reads CASSSPGRSYEQYF. The CDR3 DNA sequence: TGTGCCAGCAGTTCTCCGGGACGGAGCTACGAGCAGTACTTC.

This chain connects TRBV3-1 (or the pseudogene TRBV3-2) to TRBJ1-4; tentatively, D is TRBD1 (6 bases). V was clipped by 11 bases and J by 4 bases, with 23 bases between them. The CDR3 is 16 residues long. Germline CDR1 is LGHDT and CDR2 is YNNKEL (reference sequence). CDR3 amino acids: CAARVRGAVFNEKLFF. The CDR3 nucleotides read TGTGCCGCACGGGTTCGGGGGGCAGTTTTTAATGAAAAACTGTTTTTT.

The gene calls are TRBV5-4 and TRBJ2-2; 8 bases fit TRBD1. The trim removed 2 bases at V and 2 bases at J, leaving 2 bases unmatched. This CDR3 is 15 amino acids long. Germline CDR1 SGHNT, CDR2 YYREEE (reference sequence). CDR3 coding DNA: TGTGCCAGCAGCTTCGGACAGGGAAACACCGGGGAGCTGTTTTTT. Protein product: CASSFGQGNTGELFF. The complete variable domain, with remaining parts taken from reference TRBV5-4 and TRBJ2-2, reads ETGVTQSPTHLIKTRGQQVTLRCSSQSGHNTVSWYQQALGQGPQFIFQYYREEENGRGNFPPRFSGLQFPNYSSELNVNALELDDSALYLCASSFGQGNTGELFFGEGSRLTVL.